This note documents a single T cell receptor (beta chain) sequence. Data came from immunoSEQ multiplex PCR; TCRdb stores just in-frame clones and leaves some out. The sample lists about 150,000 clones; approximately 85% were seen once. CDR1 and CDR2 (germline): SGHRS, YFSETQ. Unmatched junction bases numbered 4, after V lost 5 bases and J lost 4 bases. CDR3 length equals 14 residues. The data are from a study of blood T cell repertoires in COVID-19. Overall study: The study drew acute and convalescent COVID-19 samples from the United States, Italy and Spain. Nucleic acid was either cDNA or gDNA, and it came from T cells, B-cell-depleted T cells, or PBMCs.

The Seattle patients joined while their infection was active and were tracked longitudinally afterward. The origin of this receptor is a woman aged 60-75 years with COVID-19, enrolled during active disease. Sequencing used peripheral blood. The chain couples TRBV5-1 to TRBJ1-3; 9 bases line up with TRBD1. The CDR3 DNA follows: TGCGCCAGCAGGAGGACAGGGGAAGGAAACACCATATATTTT. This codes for CASRRTGEGNTIYF.